A selection of T cell receptor beta chains follows, all from one sample in a study of shared clonotypes between healthy human individuals. The method was immunoSEQ multiplex PCR; TCRdb's version includes in-frame clones alone and lacks a portion of them. The data show hundreds of thousands of clones, about 96% seen once. Sequencing used naive CD8+ T cells sorted from blood. The receptors come from a woman aged 25-40 years in good health. Each CDR3 is given with its conserved first and last residue. The D gene is left open where the match is weak. Some rows have no size entry. The others give once, few or many, or a class for an expanded clone.

cdr3_aa cdr3_nt d_call clone_size j_call v_call
CASSLGTSGRRHEQYF TGTGCCAGCAGTTTAGGGACTAGCGGGAGGCGGCACGAGCAGTACTTC TRBD2 - TRBJ2-7 TRBV27
CASSEGPGANNQPQHF TGTGCCAGCAGTGAAGGGCCAGGGGCAAACAATCAGCCCCAGCATTTT - - TRBJ1-5 TRBV2
CATSRDNFVGNEQFF TGTGCCACCAGCAGAGATAATTTTGTTGGGAATGAGCAGTTCTTC - - TRBJ2-1 TRBV15
CASSLNGREADTQYF TGTGCCAGCAGCTTAAATGGCAGGGAAGCAGATACGCAGTATTTT - - TRBJ2-3 TRBV7-2
CASSLVATSGYEQYF TGTGCCAGCAGCTTAGTCGCGACTAGCGGCTACGAGCAGTACTTC TRBD2 - TRBJ2-7 TRBV11-2
CASSSGRAHEQYF TGTGCCAGCAGCAGCGGGAGGGCACACGAGCAGTACTTC TRBD2 - TRBJ2-7 TRBV27
CAWSLSGGEQFF TGTGCCTGGAGTTTATCCGGGGGGGAGCAGTTCTTC TRBD2 - TRBJ2-1 TRBV30
CASSRVRGGNEQYF TGTGCCAGCAGCAGGGTCAGGGGGGGAAACGAGCAGTACTTC - - TRBJ2-7 TRBV21-1
CASSLGYRASGRTNTGELFF TGTGCCAGCAGCTTAGGTTATAGGGCTAGCGGGAGGACGAACACCGGGGAGCTGTTTTTT TRBD2 - TRBJ2-2 TRBV7-8
CASSYIQQKETQYF TGTGCCAGCAGTTACATTCAGCAAAAAGAGACCCAGTACTTC - - TRBJ2-5 TRBV6-6
CASSQIRGGEAFF TGTGCCAGCAGCCAAATAAGGGGAGGTGAAGCTTTCTTT - - TRBJ1-1 TRBV9
CASSYPRAGVTYNEQFF TGTGCCAGCAGCTACCCCCGTGCGGGAGTGACCTACAATGAGCAGTTCTTC TRBD2 - TRBJ2-1 TRBV9
CASRDRGEAGELFF TGTGCCAGCAGGGACAGGGGGGAAGCCGGGGAGCTGTTTTTT TRBD1 - TRBJ2-2 TRBV2
CAWSSGLAFDEQFF TGTGCCTGGAGTTCGGGACTAGCGTTCGATGAGCAGTTCTTC TRBD2 - TRBJ2-1 TRBV30
CATSHDQGLNQPQHF TGTGCCACCAGCCACGACCAGGGGCTAAATCAGCCCCAGCATTTT - - TRBJ1-5 TRBV15
CASAPRGPNEKLFF TGTGCCAGCGCGCCGCGGGGCCCGAATGAAAAACTGTTTTTT - - TRBJ1-4 TRBV6-5
CASSLPGPAYYEQYF TGTGCCAGCAGTTTACCGGGGCCTGCTTATTACGAGCAGTACTTC - once TRBJ2-7 TRBV28
CASSQGGENYGYTF TGCGCCAGCAGCCAAGGAGGGGAGAACTATGGCTACACCTTC - few TRBJ1-2 TRBV4-1
CASSEASGAGTDTQYF TGTGCCAGCAGTGAAGCGTCGGGGGCTGGCACAGATACGCAGTATTTT - - TRBJ2-3 TRBV2
CASSLAIHYEQYF TGTGCCAGCAGTCTTGCTATCCACTACGAGCAGTACTTC - - TRBJ2-7 TRBV27
CASSSVVGLLNYGYTF TGTGCCAGCAGCTCCGTTGTGGGACTTCTGAACTATGGCTACACCTTC - - TRBJ1-2 TRBV5-6
CASSANRYRGASQETQYF TGTGCCAGCAGTGCAAACCGCTACAGGGGAGCAAGTCAAGAGACCCAGTACTTC TRBD1 - TRBJ2-5 TRBV28
CAISESKKAFNYGYTF TGTGCCATCAGTGAGTCTAAGAAAGCCTTTAACTATGGCTACACCTTC - - TRBJ1-2 TRBV10-3